This record covers a single TCR beta chain. These data come from a study of control samples from healthy donors and cancer patients. TCRdb's table, derived via immunoSEQ multiplex PCR, lists solely in-frame clones and lacks some. The data show approximately 150,000 clones, around 90% seen once. V lost 3 bases, J lost 7 bases, and 12 bases lay in between. The CDR3 loop spans 14 amino acids. In germline, CDR1 is SEHNR, CDR2 FQNEAQ (reference sequence). The origin of this receptor is a young man in good health. The sample consisted of blood. This sequence joins TRBV7-9 and TRBJ1-4; D not resolved. The CDR3 loop is CASSFNERGEKLFF. The CDR3, as DNA: TGTGCCAGCAGCTTCAACGAACGGGGTGAAAAACTGTTTTTT.